The clone carrying this T cell receptor (beta chain) was observed many times. Germline V CDR1 and CDR2: SGHRS, YFSETQ. The CDR3 spans 19 residues. The trim removed 4 bases at V and 0 bases at J, leaving 12 bases unmatched. Semi-nested PCR with Nested Universal Primer A followed constant-region reverse priming of full-length variable regions. TCRdb processed the 5' RACE reads anew with MiXCR; each CDR3 protein has one entry. The data hold roughly 50,000 distinct CDR3 sequences, with approximately 23% observed a single time. V and J are TRBV5-1 and TRBJ2-6; 8 positions agree with TRBD1. The specimen was tumor-infiltrating naive CD4+ T cells sorted from the breast tumor. Subset here: naive CD4+ T cells, CD4+CD45RA+CD25-. The sequence came from a female donor with breast cancer. The CDR3 region is CASSNPLRDRNSGANVLTF. CDR3 nucleotide sequence: TGCGCCAGCAGCAACCCCCTCCGGGACAGGAACTCTGGGGCCAACGTCCTGACTTTC.